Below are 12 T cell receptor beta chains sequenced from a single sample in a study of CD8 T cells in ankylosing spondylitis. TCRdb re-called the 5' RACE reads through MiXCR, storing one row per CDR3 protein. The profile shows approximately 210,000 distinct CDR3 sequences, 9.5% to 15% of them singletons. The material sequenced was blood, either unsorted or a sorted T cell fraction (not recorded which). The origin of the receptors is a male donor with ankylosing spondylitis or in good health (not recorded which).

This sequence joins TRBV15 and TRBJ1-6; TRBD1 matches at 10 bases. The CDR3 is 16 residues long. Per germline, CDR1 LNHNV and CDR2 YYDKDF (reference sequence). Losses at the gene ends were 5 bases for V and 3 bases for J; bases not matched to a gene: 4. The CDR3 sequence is CATSGTGDNYNSPLHF. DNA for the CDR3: TGTGCCACCAGCGGGACAGGGGACAACTATAATTCACCCCTCCACTTT.

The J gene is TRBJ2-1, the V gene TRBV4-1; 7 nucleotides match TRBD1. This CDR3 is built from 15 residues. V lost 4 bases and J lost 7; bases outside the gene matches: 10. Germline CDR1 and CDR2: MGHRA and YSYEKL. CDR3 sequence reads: CASSRHRQGRNEQFF. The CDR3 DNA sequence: TGCGCCAGCAGCCGCCACCGACAGGGTCGGAATGAGCAGTTCTTC.

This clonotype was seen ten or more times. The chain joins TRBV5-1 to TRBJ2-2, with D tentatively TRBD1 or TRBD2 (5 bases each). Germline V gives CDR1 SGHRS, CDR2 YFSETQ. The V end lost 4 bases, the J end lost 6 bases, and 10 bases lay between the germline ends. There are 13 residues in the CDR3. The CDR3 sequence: CASSLLGAGELFF. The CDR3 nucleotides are TGCGCCAGCAGCCTTCTGGGGGCCGGGGAGCTGTTTTTT. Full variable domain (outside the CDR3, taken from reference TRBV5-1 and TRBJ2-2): KAGVTQTPRYLIKTRGQQVTLSCSPISGHRSVSWYQQTPGQGLQFLFEYFSETQRNKGNFPGRFSGRQFSNSRSEMNVSTLELGDSALYLCASSLLGAGELFFGEGSRLTVL.

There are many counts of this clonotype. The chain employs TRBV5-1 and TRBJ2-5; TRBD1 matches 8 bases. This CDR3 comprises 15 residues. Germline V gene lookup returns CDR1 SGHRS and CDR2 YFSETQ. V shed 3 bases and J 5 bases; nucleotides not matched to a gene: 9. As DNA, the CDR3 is TGCGCCAGCAGCTCAGCAGGGGGCGCGGGGGAGACCCAGTACTTC. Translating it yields CASSSAGGAGETQYF.

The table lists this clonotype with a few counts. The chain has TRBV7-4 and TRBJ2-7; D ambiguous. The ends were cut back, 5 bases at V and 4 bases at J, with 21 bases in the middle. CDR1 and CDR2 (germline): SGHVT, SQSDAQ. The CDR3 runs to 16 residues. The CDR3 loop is CASSQSPCPTAYEQYF. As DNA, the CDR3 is TGTGCCAGCAGCCAAAGCCCGTGCCCAACGGCATACGAGCAGTACTTC.

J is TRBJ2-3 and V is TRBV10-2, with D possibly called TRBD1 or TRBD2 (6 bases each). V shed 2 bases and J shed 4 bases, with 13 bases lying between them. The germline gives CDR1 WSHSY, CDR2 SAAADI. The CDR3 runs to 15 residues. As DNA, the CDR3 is TGCGCCAGCAGTGAGAATGTGGGGGGCGCAGATACGCAGTATTTT. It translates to CASSENVGGADTQYF.

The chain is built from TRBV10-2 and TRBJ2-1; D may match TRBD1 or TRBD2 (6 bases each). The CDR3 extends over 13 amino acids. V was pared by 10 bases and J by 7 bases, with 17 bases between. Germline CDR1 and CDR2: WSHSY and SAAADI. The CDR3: CATLGGRRNEQFF. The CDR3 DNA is TGCGCCACCCTGGGGGGCAGGAGGAATGAGCAGTTCTTC.

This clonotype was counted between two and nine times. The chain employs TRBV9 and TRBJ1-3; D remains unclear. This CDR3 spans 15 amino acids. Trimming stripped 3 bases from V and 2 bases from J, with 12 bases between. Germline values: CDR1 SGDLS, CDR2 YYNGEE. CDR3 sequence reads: CASSAGRATGNTIYF. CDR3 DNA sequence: TGTGCCAGCAGCGCCGGCCGGGCCACTGGAAACACCATATATTTT.

The CDR3 DNA reads as TGCAGTCGTCAGGGCAGCTCCTACAATGAGCAGTTCTTC. It codes for CSRQGSSYNEQFF. The V gene is TRBV20-1, the J gene TRBJ2-1; TRBD1 is a possible D gene (5 bases). V gave up 8 bases and J gave up 0 bases, with 11 bases separating them. This CDR3 is built from 13 residues. The germline V gene has CDR1 DFQATT and CDR2 SNEGSKA (reference sequence).

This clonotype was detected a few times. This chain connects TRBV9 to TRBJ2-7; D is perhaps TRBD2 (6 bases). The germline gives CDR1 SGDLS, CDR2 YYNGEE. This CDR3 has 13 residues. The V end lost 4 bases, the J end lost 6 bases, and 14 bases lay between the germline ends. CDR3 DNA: TGTGCCAGCAGCCCCGAGACTAGACGCGAGCAGTACTTC. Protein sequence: CASSPETRREQYF.

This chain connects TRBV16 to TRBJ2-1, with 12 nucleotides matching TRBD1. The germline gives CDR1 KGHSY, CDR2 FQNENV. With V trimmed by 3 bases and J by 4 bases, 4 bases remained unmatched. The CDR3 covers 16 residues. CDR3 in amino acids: CASSQGQGAKYNEQFF. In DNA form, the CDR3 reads TGTGCCAGCAGCCAGGGACAGGGGGCAAAGTACAATGAGCAGTTCTTC.

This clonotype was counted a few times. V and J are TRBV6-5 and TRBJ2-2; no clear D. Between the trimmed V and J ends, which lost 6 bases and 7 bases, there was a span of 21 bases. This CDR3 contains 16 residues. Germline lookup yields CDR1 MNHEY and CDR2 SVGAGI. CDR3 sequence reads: CASSYGLSTADGELFF. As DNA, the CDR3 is TGTGCCAGCAGCTACGGGTTGAGCACGGCGGACGGGGAGCTGTTTTTT.